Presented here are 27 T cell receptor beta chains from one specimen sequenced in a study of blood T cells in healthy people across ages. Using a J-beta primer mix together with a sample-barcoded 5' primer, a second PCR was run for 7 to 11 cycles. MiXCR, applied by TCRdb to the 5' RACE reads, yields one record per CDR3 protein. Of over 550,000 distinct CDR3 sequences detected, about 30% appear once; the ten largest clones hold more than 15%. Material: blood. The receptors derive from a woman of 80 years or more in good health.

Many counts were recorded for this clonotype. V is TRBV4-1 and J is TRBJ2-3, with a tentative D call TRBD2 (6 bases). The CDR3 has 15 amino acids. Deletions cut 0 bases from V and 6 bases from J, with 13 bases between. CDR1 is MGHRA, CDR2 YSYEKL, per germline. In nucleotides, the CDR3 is TGCGCCAGCAGCCAAGATCGGGGGACCAAGGATACGCAGTATTTT. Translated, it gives CASSQDRGTKDTQYF.

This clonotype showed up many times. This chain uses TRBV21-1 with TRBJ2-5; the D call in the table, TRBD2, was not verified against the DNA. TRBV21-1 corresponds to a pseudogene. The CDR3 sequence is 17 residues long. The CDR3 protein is CASTLGTSGGRKETQYF. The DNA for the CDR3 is TGTGCCAGCACCCTGGGGACTAGCGGGGGCCGTAAGGAGACCCAGTACTTC.

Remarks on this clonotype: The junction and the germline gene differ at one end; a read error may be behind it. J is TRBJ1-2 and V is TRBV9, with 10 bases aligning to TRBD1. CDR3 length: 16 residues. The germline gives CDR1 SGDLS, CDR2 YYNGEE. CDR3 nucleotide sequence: TGCTCCAGCAGCGTAGGGACAGGGGCCCAAATAAGCGGCTACACCTTC. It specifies CSSSVGTGAQISGYTF.

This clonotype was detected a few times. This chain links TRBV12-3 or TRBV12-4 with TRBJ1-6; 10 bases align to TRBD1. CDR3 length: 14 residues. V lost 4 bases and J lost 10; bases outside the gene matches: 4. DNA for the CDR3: TGTGCCAGCAGTTCGACAGGGGGCGAGTCACCCCTCCACTTT. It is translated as CASSSTGGESPLHF.

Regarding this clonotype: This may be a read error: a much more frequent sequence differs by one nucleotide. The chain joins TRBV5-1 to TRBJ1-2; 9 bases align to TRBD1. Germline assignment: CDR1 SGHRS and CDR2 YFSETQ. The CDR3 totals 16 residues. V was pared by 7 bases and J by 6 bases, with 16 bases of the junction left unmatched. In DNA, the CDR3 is TGCGCCAGCGGCCCGACGGGACAGGGTAGAGATCATGGCTACACCTTC. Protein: CASGPTGQGRDHGYTF.

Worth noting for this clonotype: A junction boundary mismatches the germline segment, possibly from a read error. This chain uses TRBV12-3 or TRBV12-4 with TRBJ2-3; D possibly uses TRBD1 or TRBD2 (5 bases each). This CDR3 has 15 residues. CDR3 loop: CASRSTGTIADTQYF. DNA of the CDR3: TGTGCCAGCAGAAGTACCGGGACGATAGCAGATACGCAATATTTT.

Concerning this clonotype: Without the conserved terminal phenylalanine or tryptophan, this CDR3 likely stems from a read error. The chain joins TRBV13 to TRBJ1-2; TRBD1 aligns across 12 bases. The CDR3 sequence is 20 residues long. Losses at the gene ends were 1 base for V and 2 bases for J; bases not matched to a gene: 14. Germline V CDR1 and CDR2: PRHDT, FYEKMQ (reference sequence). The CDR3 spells CASSLDYRGTGGIRNYGYTC. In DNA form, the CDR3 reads TGTGCCAGCAGCTTAGATTATCGGGGGACAGGGGGCATTAGGAACTATGGCTACACCTGC.

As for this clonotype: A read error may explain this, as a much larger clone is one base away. This CDR3 is CSASFTSGGGGEAQYF. The CDR3 bases are TGCAGTGCTAGCTTCACTAGCGGGGGTGGCGGTGAGGCGCAGTATTTT. This chain uses TRBV20-1 with TRBJ2-3; 11 bases are a match to TRBD2. CDR1 DFQATT and CDR2 SNEGSKA come from the germline V gene (reference sequence). The CDR3 has 16 amino acids. V shed 3 bases, J shed 10 bases, and the junction held 15 bases outside the gene matches.

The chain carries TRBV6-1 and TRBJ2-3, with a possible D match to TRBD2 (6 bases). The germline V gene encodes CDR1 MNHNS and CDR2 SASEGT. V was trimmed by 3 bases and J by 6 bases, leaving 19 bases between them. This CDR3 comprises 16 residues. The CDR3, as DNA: TGTGCCAGCAGTGACTGGGGACCGGGGGTTGGGGATACGCAGTATTTT. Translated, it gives CASSDWGPGVGDTQYF.

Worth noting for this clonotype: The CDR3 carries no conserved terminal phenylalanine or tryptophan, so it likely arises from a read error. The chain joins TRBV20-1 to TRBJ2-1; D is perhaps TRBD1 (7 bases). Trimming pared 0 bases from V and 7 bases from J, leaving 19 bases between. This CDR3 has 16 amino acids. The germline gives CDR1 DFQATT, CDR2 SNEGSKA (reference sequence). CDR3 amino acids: CSARDGGGLSTNEQFL. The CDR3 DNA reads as TGCAGTGCTAGAGATGGAGGGGGCCTCTCTACAAATGAGCAGTTCCTC.

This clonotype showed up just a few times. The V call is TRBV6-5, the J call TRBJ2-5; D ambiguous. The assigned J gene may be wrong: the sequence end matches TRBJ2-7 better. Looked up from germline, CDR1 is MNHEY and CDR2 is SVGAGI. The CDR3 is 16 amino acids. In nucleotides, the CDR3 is TGTGCCAGCAGTTACAGTCGGCAGGTCGGTAGCTACGAGCAGTACTTC. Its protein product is CASSYSRQVGSYEQYF.

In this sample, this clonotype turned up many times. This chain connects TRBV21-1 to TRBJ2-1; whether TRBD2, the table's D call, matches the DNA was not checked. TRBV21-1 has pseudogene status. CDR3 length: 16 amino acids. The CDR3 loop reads CASSSRTSSPYNEQFF. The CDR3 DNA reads TGTGCCAGCAGCTCGCGGACTAGCTCTCCATACAATGAGCAGTTCTTC.

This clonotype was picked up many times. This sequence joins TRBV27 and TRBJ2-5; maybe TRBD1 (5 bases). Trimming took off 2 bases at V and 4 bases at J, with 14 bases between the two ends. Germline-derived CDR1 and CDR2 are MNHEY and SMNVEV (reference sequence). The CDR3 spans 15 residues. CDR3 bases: TGTGCCAGCAGTTTAAACCGCCTAAGGGGAGAGACCCAGTACTTC. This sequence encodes CASSLNRLRGETQYF.

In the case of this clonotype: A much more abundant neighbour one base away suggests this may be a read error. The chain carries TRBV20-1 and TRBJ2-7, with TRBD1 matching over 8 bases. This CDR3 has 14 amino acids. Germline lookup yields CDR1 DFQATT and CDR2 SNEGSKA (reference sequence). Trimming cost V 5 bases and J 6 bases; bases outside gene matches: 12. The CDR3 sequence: CSAGRTGFRAEQYF. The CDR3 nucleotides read TGCAGTGCTGGGCGGACAGGGTTCAGAGCCGAGCAGTACTTC.

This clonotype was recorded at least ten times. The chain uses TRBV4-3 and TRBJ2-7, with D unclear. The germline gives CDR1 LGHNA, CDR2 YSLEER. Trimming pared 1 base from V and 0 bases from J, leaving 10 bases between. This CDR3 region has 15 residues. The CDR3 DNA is TGCGCCAGCAGCCAAGCACGGCTGGGCTCCTACGAGCAGTACTTC. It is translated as CASSQARLGSYEQYF.

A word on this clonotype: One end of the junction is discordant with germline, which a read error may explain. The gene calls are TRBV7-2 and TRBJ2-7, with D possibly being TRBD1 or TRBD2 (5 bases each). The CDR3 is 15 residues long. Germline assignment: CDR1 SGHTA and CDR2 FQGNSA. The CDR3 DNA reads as TGTGCCAGCAGCAGAGGAGCGAGGGGATCCTACGAGCAGTACTTT. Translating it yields CASSRGARGSYEQYF.

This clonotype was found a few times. This CDR3 is CSASQFGLAGGTDTQYF. The CDR3 nucleotides read TGCAGTGCTTCTCAATTTGGACTAGCGGGGGGCACAGATACGCAGTATTTT. The chain is built from TRBV20-1 and TRBJ2-3; 13 bases are a match to TRBD2. The germline V gene encodes CDR1 DFQATT and CDR2 SNEGSKA (reference sequence). This CDR3 has 17 amino acids. V gave up 5 bases and J gave up 1 base; unmatched junction bases: 9.

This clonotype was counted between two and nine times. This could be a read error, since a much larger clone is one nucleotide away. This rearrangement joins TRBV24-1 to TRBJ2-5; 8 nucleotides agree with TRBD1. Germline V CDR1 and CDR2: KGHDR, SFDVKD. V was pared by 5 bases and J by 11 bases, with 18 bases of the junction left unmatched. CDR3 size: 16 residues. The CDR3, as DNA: TGTGCCACCAGTGCCCTTGACCAGGGGGCTAGCAATGAGCAGTACTTC. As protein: CATSALDQGASNEQYF.

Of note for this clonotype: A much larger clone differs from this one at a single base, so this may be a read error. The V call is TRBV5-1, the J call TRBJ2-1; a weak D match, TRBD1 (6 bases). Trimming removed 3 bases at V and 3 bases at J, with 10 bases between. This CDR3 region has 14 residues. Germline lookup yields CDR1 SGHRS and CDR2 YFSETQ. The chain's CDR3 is CASSWGQIYNEQFF. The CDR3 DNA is TGCGCCAGCAGCTGGGGGCAGATCTACAATGAGCAGTTCTTC.

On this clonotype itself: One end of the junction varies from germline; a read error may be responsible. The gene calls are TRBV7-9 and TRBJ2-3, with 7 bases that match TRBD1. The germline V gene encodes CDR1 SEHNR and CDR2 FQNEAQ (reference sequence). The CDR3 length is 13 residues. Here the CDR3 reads CASYRGLTDMQYF. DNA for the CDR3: TGTGCCAGCTACAGGGGTCTCACAGATATGCAGTATTTT.

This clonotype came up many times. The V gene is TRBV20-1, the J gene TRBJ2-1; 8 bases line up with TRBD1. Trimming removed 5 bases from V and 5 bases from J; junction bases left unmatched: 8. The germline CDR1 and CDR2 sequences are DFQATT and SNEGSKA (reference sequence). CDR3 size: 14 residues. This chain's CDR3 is CSAYPGTGNNEQFF. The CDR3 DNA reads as TGCAGTGCTTATCCCGGGACAGGAAACAATGAGCAGTTCTTC.

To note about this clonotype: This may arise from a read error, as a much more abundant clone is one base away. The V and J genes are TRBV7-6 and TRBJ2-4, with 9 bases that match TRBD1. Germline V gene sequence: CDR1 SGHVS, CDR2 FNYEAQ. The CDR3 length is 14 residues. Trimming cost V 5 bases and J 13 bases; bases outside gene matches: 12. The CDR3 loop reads CASSPRTGDPEQYF. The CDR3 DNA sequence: TGTGCCAGCAGCCCTCGGACAGGGGACCCAGAGCAGTACTTC.

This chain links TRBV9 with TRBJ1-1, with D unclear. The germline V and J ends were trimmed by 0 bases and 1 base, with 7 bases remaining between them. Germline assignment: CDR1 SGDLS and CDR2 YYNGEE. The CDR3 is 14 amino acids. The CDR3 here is CASSVELTNTEAFF. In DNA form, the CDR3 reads TGTGCCAGCAGCGTAGAGCTGACGAACACTGAAGCTTTCTTT.

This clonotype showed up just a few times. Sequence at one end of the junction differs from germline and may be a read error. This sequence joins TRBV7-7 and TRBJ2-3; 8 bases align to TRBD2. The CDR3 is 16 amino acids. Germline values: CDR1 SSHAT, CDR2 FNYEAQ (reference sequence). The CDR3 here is CASSFPSGGRTDAQYF. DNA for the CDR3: TGTGCCAGCAGCTTCCCAAGCGGGGGACGCACAGATGCGCAGTATTTT.

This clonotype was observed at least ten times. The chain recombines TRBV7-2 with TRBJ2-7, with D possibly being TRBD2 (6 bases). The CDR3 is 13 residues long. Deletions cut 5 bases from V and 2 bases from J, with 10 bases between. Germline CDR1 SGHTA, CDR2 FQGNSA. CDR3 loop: CASSLSGPYEQYF. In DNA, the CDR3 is TGTGCCAGCAGCCTTAGCGGCCCCTACGAGCAGTACTTC.

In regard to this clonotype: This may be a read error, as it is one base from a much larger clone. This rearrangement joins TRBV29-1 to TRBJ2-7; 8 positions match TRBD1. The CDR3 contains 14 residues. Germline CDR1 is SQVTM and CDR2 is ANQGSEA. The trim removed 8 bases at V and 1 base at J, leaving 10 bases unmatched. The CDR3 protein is CSIGGRGPSYEQYF. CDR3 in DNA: TGCAGCATTGGGGGCAGGGGGCCTTCCTACGAGCAGTACTTC.

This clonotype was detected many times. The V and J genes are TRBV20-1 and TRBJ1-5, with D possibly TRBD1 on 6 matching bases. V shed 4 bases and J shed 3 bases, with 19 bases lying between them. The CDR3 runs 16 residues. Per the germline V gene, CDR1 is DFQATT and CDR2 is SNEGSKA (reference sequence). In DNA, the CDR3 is TGCAGTGCTACTGTACCCCAAACAGGGCCCAATCAGCCCCAGCATTTT. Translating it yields CSATVPQTGPNQPQHF.